A single sample gave rise to the 5 T cell receptor beta chains below, sequenced in a study of molecular identifiers for immune sequencing clone quantification (dated by TCRdb to between 2017 and 2018). The receptor library was made with PCR. Sequencing relied on an Illumina HiSeq 4000. The raw public data were reprocessed by TCRdb itself: fastp quality trimming at Q25, MiXCR clonotype calling, in-frame beta chains only. CDR3 protein sequences are deduplicated, and each keeps its most common genes and DNA. The sample has tens of thousands of distinct CDR3 sequences on record, roughly a fifth of them singletons. The top ten clonotypes cover approximately 1.1% of the sample. The material sequenced was naive CD8+ T cells from blood, with Jurkat cell RNA spiked in. The sample's cell subset or site label is to be understood as: FACS-sorted CD8+CD4-CCR7+CD45RA+ naive T cells. These receptors came from a human donor in good health. Some libraries in this study had Jurkat cell RNA spiked in.

This clonotype was seen repeatedly, ten times or more. The chain uses TRBV7-9 and TRBJ2-1; the D is unclear. Germline V gives CDR1 SEHNR, CDR2 FQNEAQ (reference sequence). The V end lost 1 base, the J end lost 8 bases, and 6 bases lay between the germline ends. The CDR3 has 12 amino acids. CDR3 loop: CASSLVSHEQFF. CDR3 nucleotide sequence: TGTGCCAGCAGCTTAGTGAGCCATGAGCAGTTCTTC.

This clonotype was observed a few times. The rearrangement joins TRBV7-9 to TRBJ1-1, with D maybe TRBD1 (5 bases). V lost 6 bases and J lost 10, with 12 bases in between. This CDR3 region has 11 residues. Germline CDR1 reads SEHNR; CDR2 reads FQNEAQ (reference sequence). As DNA, the CDR3 is TGTGCCAGCAGTCACGGTGGGGCAGCTTTCTTT. The encoded protein is CASSHGGAAFF.

This clonotype has just a few counts. This chain's CDR3 is CASSYIAETQYF. The CDR3 DNA sequence: TGTGCCAGCAGTTACATAGCGGAGACCCAGTACTTC. The chain couples TRBV6-2 or TRBV6-3 to TRBJ2-5, with D possibly TRBD2 on 5 matching bases. Germline V gives CDR1 MNHEY, CDR2 SVGEGT. Trimming left V 2 bases short and J 5 bases short, with 6 bases between. This CDR3 is 12 amino acids long.

This clonotype was counted only a few times. The rearrangement links TRBV19 to TRBJ2-7; D possibly matches TRBD1 or TRBD2 (6 bases each). V was clipped by 6 bases and J by 5 bases, with 17 bases between them. The CDR3 loop spans 14 amino acids. CDR1 and CDR2 (germline): LNHDA, SQIVND (reference sequence). The chain's CDR3 is CASSITGTPDEQYF. The CDR3 DNA is TGTGCCAGTAGCATAACAGGGACTCCGGACGAGCAGTACTTC. Drawing the rest from reference TRBV19 and TRBJ2-7, the complete variable domain is DGGITQSPKYLFRKEGQNVTLSCEQNLNHDAMYWYRQDPGQGLRLIYYSQIVNDFQKGDIAEGYSVSREKKESFPLTVTSAQKNPTAFYLCASSITGTPDEQYFGPGTRLTVT.

This clonotype was picked up many times. CDR3 protein: CASSPFEGTYEQYF. The CDR3 DNA reads TGCGCCAGCAGCCCTTTTGAGGGGACCTACGAGCAGTACTTC. The chain is built from TRBV4-3 and TRBJ2-7; TRBD1 or TRBD2 may be the D gene (5 bases each). Looked up from germline, CDR1 is LGHNA and CDR2 is YSLEER. The V end was cut by 4 bases, the J end by 2 bases, with 12 bases between. The CDR3 is 14 amino acids.